This note documents a single T cell receptor beta chain sequence. This table comes from immunoSEQ multiplex PCR, and its TCRdb copy is limited to in-frame clones, with some not included. This repertoire shows 100,000 to 150,000 clones, over 85% found once; its top ten account for about 4.1%. This sample is part of a study of T cell responses to AZD1222 COVID-19 vaccine. This CDR3 contains 15 residues. Trimming cost V 7 bases and J 2 bases, with 15 bases left between them. Germline V CDR1 and CDR2: MDHEN, SYDVKM. This specimen consisted of peripheral blood, obtained on day 0 of AZD1222 vaccination. The chain joins TRBV28 to TRBJ1-3; perhaps TRBD1 as D (5 bases). The clonotype was recovered from an adult in good health. The CDR3 is CASIRRGAAGNTIYF. The DNA for the CDR3 is TGTGCCAGCATCCGTAGGGGCGCAGCTGGAAACACCATATATTTT. Full variable domain (remainder filled in from reference TRBV28 and TRBJ1-3): DVKVTQSSRYLVKRTGEKVFLECVQDMDHENMFWYRQDPGLGLRLIYFSYDVKMKEKGDIPEGYSVSREKKERFSLILESASTNQTSMYLCASIRRGAAGNTIYFGEGSWLTVV.